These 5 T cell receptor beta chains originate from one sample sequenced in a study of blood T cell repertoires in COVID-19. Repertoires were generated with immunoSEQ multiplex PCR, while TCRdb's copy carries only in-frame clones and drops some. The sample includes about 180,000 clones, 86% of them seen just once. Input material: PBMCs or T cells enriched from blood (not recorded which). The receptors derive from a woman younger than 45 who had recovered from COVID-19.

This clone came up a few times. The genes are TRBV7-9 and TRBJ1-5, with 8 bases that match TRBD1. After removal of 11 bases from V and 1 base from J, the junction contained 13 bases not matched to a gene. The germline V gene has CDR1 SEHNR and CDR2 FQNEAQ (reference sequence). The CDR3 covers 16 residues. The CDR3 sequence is CAGGVGQGLSNQPQHF. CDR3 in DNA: TGTGCCGGCGGGGTCGGACAGGGTTTAAGCAATCAGCCCCAGCATTTT.

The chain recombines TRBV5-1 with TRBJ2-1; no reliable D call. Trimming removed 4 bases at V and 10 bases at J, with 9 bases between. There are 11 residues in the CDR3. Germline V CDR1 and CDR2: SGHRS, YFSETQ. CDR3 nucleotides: TGCGCCAGCAGCCCTCCACAGGAGCAGTTCTTC. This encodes CASSPPQEQFF.

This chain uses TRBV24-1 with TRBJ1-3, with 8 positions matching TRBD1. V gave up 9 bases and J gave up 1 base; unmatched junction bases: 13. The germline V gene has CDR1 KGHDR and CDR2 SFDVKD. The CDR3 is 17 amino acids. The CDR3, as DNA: TGTGCCACCCCACCCCCGACAGGGGCCCGGTCTGGAAACACCATATATTTT. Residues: CATPPPTGARSGNTIYF.

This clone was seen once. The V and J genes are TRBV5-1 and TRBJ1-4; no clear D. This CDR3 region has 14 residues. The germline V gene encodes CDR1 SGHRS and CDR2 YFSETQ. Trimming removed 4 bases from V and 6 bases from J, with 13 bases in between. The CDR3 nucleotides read TGCGCCAGCAGCAAGTCGGGAGGAGATGAAAAACTGTTTTTT. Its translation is CASSKSGGDEKLFF.

The DNA for the CDR3 is TGTGCCAGCTCACCACCGGGACAGTCATATGGCTACACCTTC. Residues: CASSPPGQSYGYTF. This sequence joins TRBV18 and TRBJ1-2; 7 nucleotides agree with TRBD1. V trimming: 0 bases; J trimming: 5 bases; junction bases outside the gene matches: 3. From germline, CDR1 is KGHSH and CDR2 LQKENI. The CDR3 extends over 14 amino acids.